Below, one T cell receptor (beta chain) is given with its context. At one of its ends the junction is not consistent with the germline gene, which may arise from a read error. The data derive from a study of blood T cells in healthy people across ages. Through a sample-barcoded 5' primer and a J-beta primer mix, a second PCR was run for about 6 to 11 cycles. CDR3-containing paired-end reads numbering at least 2.5 million came from each sample. MiXCR was run by TCRdb on the 5' RACE reads, yielding one entry per CDR3 protein. The sample comprises 700,000 to 800,000 distinct CDR3 sequences, roughly 43% of which are singletons, and 20% to 25% rests with the top ten. Peripheral blood was drawn, about 9.7 milliliters per donor. Each sample yielded at least 7 million isolated PBMCs. The sequence was obtained from a woman between 55 and 75 years old in good health. The sequencing sample was made of blood.

In nucleotides, the CDR3 is TGTGCCGGCAGTTTTCAGGGCGTTAGCAATCAGCCCCAGCATTTT. As protein: CAGSFQGVSNQPQHF. The rearrangement joins TRBV12-3 or TRBV12-4 to TRBJ1-5; D perhaps matches TRBD1 (5 bases). This CDR3 region has 15 residues.